This T cell receptor (beta chain) was captured in a study of blood T cell repertoires in COVID-19 (TCRdb year 2020). Background on the whole study: The collaborator samples originated in the United States, Italy and Spain and spanned the acute and convalescent phases of COVID-19. Where available, HLA class I and class II types were taken from metadata supplied by the sample provider and were not determined by assay-based typing. A de-identified subject ID, COVID-19 status, age in years and sex were almost always included in the sample metadata. A freely available public database, intended as a resource for researchers studying the immune response to SARS-CoV-2, is where the repertoires were released. The prospective study material was composed of cDNA or gDNA derived from T cells, B-cell-depleted T cells, or PBMCs. Samples came from the ongoing ImmuneRACE study (first 160 participants) plus 1,254 subjects from 6 global collaborators. Deeply sampled blood TCRbeta repertoires from subjects exposed to, actively infected with, or recovered from COVID-19 were included in the dataset. Here is what the overall study found, with its caveats: Clinical and demographic metadata were provided uncurated, with the amount varying by source and participant.

Collaborating institutions collected whole blood in K2EDTA tubes following their own protocols. Collaborator samples were shipped for TCRbeta analysis as frozen whole blood, isolated PBMCs, or DNA extracted from either sample type. Comments on this clone: Its antigen target is currently unknown. No base quality information exists; no much larger clone differs at one position. Other DNA variants within this sample encode the same CDR3.

The immunoSEQ Assay, a bias-controlled multiplex PCR, was used to amplify TCRbeta CDR3 regions from genomic DNA. As for the original processing: The number of nucleated cells in each sample was estimated by amplification of reference gene primers within the assay. To quantify the absolute abundance of each unique TCRbeta CDR3 rearrangement, sequence reads were collapsed and filtered. For each sample, productive Simpson clonality was calculated as the square root of Simpson's diversity index over productive rearrangements. What TCRdb holds here is the immuneACCESS table cut down to in-frame rearrangements. Part of the clones is not present; checked against another copy, under half of the missing clones reflect an unresolved V gene, and the others are unexplained. The V and J calls and clone size are taken from that table; D and trimming were inferred from the DNA. For this sample there are a few hundred thousand clones; around 92% appear just once. 1% to 1.5% of the sample is held by the ten biggest clonotypes.

The TCR originated in a man aged 35 to 55 with acute or convalescent COVID-19. Source material: peripheral blood.

The sequenced DNA is TGTGCCAGCAATGGGGGGTCCTACGAGCAGTACTTC. Its protein product is CASNGGSYEQYF. The receptor chain draws on TRBV28 and TRBJ2-7; 6 matching bases give a weak D call of TRBD2. The germline V gene specifies MDHEN as CDR1 and SYDVKM as CDR2. Inclusive of the bounding cysteine and phenylalanine, the CDR3 is 12 residues long. Left in the record is the CDR3 DNA by itself, 36 bases read in frame from the first base. Trimming removed 7 bases from V and 1 base from J, leaving 8 bases between the germline ends.